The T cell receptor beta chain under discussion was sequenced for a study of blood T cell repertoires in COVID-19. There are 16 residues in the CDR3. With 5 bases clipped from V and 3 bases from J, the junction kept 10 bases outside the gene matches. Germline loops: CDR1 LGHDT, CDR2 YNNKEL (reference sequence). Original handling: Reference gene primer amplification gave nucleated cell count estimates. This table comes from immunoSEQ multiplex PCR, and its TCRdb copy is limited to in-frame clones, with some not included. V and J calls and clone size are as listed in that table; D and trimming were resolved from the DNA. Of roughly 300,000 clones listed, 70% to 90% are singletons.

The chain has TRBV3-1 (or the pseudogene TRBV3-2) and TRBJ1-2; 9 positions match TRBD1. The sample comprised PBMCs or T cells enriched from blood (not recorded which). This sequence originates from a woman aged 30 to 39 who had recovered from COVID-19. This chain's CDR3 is CASSVTGTGRYYGYTF. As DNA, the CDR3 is TGTGCCAGCAGCGTCACCGGGACAGGGAGGTACTATGGCTACACCTTC.